This T cell receptor beta chain was observed in a study of blood T cell repertoires in COVID-19. Study overall: Samples representing acute and convalescent COVID-19 were sourced from the United States, Italy and Spain. T cells, B-cell-depleted T cells, or PBMCs provided the cDNA or gDNA that served as material.

Authors' data handling: Amplification from reference gene primers served as the basis for estimated nucleated cell counts. The repertoire was sequenced with immunoSEQ multiplex PCR; TCRdb's copy has only in-frame clones and lacks some. V, J and clone size are taken as reported in that table, and D and trimming were inferred from the DNA itself. The sample holds about 100,000 clones, approximately 80% seen once. The V end was cut by 5 bases, the J end by 1 base, with 12 bases between. Germline loops: CDR1 LNHDA, CDR2 SQIVND (reference sequence). This CDR3 comprises 16 residues. The rearrangement uses TRBV19 and TRBJ2-6; TRBD1 might be the D (6 bases). The source is a man in his 70s with active or convalescent COVID-19. Sequenced material: peripheral blood. The CDR3 DNA is TGTGCCAGTAGTCGGGCAGGGGCATCTGGGGCCAACGTCCTGACTTTC. As protein: CASSRAGASGANVLTF.